A single sample is the source of the 27 T cell receptor beta chains below, sequenced in a study of blood T cells in healthy people across ages. It was with a sample-barcoded 5' primer and a J-beta primer mix that a second PCR of roughly 6 to 12 cycles was run. TCRdb reprocessed the 5' RACE reads via MiXCR and lists one record per CDR3 protein. This sample has a few hundred thousand distinct CDR3 sequences; 45% to 65% occur once, and the top ten carry 45% to 60%. Input material: blood. The receptors stem from a man in his sixties in good health.

This clonotype was recorded many times. The CDR3, as DNA: TGCAGTGCTAACAATAGTCCCTACTACGAGCAGTACTTC. This encodes CSANNSPYYEQYF. The chain joins TRBV20-1 to TRBJ2-7; D remains ambiguous. Germline CDR1 DFQATT, CDR2 SNEGSKA (reference sequence). The V gene lost 4 bases and the J gene lost 3 bases, with 13 bases spanning the gap. The CDR3 is 13 amino acids.

The J gene is TRBJ1-4, the V gene TRBV29-1; D might be TRBD1 (6 bases). The germline V gene has CDR1 SQVTM and CDR2 ANQGSEA. The CDR3 spans 16 residues. V was pared by 3 bases and J by 1 base, with 15 bases between. The CDR3 DNA sequence: TGCAGCGTTGATCTCGGGCAGGGGTTAACTAATGAAAAACTGTTTTTT. It specifies CSVDLGQGLTNEKLFF.

The CDR3 loop reads CASSPHQETQYF. For the CDR3, the DNA is TGTGCCAGCAGCCCACATCAAGAGACCCAGTACTTC. This rearrangement joins TRBV7-2 to TRBJ2-5; no clear D. The germline gives CDR1 SGHTA, CDR2 FQGNSA. The V end lost 5 bases, the J end lost 2 bases, and 6 bases lay between the germline ends. This CDR3 is built from 12 residues.

The chain uses TRBV5-1 and TRBJ2-5, with D hard to call. The V gene lost 1 base and the J gene lost 0 bases, with 4 bases spanning the gap. Germline V gives CDR1 SGHRS, CDR2 YFSETQ. The CDR3 sequence is 13 residues long. The CDR3, as DNA: TGCGCCAGCAGCTTGTTGTACCAAGAGACCCAGTACTTC. It encodes CASSLLYQETQYF.

There are a few counts of this clonotype. V and J are TRBV6-1 and TRBJ2-1, with 13 positions matching TRBD2. The CDR3 length is 16 residues. CDR1 MNHNS and CDR2 SASEGT come from the germline V gene. V gave up 5 bases and J gave up 5 bases; unmatched junction bases: 6. CDR3 nucleotide sequence: TGTGCCAGCAGTAGAGGGACTAGCGGGGCTGACAATGAGCAGTTCTTC. Amino acids: CASSRGTSGADNEQFF.

The V and J genes are TRBV20-1 and TRBJ2-4; weak D call: TRBD2 (6 bases). The DNA end is a closer match to TRBJ2-7, so the J assignment may be wrong. CDR3 length: 14 amino acids. Germline values: CDR1 DFQATT, CDR2 SNEGSKA (reference sequence). CDR3 sequence: CSAPLAGNSYEQYF. CDR3 DNA sequence: TGCAGTGCTCCTCTCGCGGGGAACTCCTACGAGCAGTACTTC.

This clonotype was seen a handful of times. The chain couples TRBV7-9 to TRBJ2-1; D unclear. V gave up 8 bases and J gave up 8 bases, with 10 bases separating them. Germline values: CDR1 SEHNR, CDR2 FQNEAQ (reference sequence). The length of the CDR3 is 11 residues. CDR3 nucleotide sequence: TGTGCCAGCTTACGGCGAGATGAGCAGTTCTTC. It specifies CASLRRDEQFF.

The chain couples TRBV18 to TRBJ2-1, with D possibly being TRBD2 (6 bases). Germline V gene sequence: CDR1 KGHSH, CDR2 LQKENI. With 4 bases removed from V and 7 bases from J, the gap between germline ends came to 14 bases. CDR3 length: 14 residues. The CDR3 region is CASSRGRELNEQFF. CDR3 coding DNA: TGTGCCAGCTCACGAGGACGGGAGCTGAATGAGCAGTTCTTC.

The CDR3 DNA is TGCAGTGCTGAGGGGGCTGGGAATTCACCCCTCCACTTT. Amino acids: CSAEGAGNSPLHF. The chain has TRBV20-1 and TRBJ1-6; 7 bases agree with TRBD1. CDR3 size: 13 residues. The junction had 5 bases not matched to a gene; V was cut back by 5 bases and J by 7 bases. Germline loops: CDR1 DFQATT, CDR2 SNEGSKA (reference sequence).

The chain employs TRBV20-1 and TRBJ2-7; D gene unclear. The CDR3 is 12 residues long. The V end lost 3 bases, the J end lost 5 bases, and 11 bases lay between the germline ends. Germline CDR1 is DFQATT and CDR2 is SNEGSKA (reference sequence). The CDR3 DNA reads TGCAGTGCTAGTCCGGGCAGCCACGAGCAGTACTTC. Residues: CSASPGSHEQYF.

The CDR3 nucleotides read TGCAGTGCTGGTAGCGGGATCCTCACAGATACGCAGTATTTT. Protein product: CSAGSGILTDTQYF. The chain has TRBV20-1 and TRBJ2-3; 8 nucleotides line up with TRBD2. V trimming: 5 bases; J trimming: 2 bases; junction bases outside the gene matches: 6. CDR3 length equals 14 residues. From germline, CDR1 is DFQATT and CDR2 SNEGSKA (reference sequence).

V and J are TRBV20-1 and TRBJ2-7; D call uncertain. V lost 2 bases to trimming and J lost 0 bases, with 11 bases between them. Looked up from germline, CDR1 is DFQATT and CDR2 is SNEGSKA (reference sequence). The length of the CDR3 is 14 residues. The CDR3 nucleotides read TGCAGTGCTAGACCCCAGAAGAGCTCCTACGAGCAGTACTTC. Translating it yields CSARPQKSSYEQYF.

This rearrangement joins TRBV2 to TRBJ1-1, with D maybe TRBD1 (6 bases). The CDR3 covers 15 residues. Germline lookup yields CDR1 SNHLY and CDR2 FYNNEI. V shed 2 bases and J shed 0 bases, with 10 bases lying between them. Written as DNA, the CDR3 is TGTGCCAGCAGTGAACGCGGACAGCTGAACACTGAAGCTTTCTTT. It yields the protein CASSERGQLNTEAFF.

This chain joins TRBV6-2 or TRBV6-3 and TRBJ2-3; 8 nucleotides agree with TRBD2. The CDR3 is 17 amino acids. Germline lookup yields CDR1 MNHEY and CDR2 SVGEGT. The V gene end was trimmed by 6 bases and the J gene end by 0 bases; junction bases not matched to a gene: 11. Here the CDR3 reads CASSLTRTSPSTDTQYF. The CDR3 bases are TGTGCCAGCAGCCTGACGAGGACTAGCCCTAGCACAGATACGCAGTATTTT.

Only one count was recorded for this clonotype. Its ends do not fully match the called genes, so a read error is possible. The rearrangement uses TRBV7-6 and TRBJ2-7; no clear D. The CDR3 spans 12 residues. CDR1 and CDR2 from the germline V gene are SGHVS and FNYEAQ. CDR3 DNA sequence: TGTACCAGCAGCTGGACGGGTAACGAGCAGTACTTC. This codes for CTSSWTGNEQYF. The whole variable domain, filled in from reference TRBV7-6 and TRBJ2-7, reads GAGVSQSPRYKVTKRGQDVALRCDPISGHVSLYWYRQALGQGPEFLTYFNYEAQQDKSGLPNDRFSAERPEGSISTLTIQRTEQRDSAMYRCTSSWTGNEQYFGPGTRLTVT.

This clonotype occurred many times. CDR3 amino acids: CASSRASGTDTQYF. In DNA, the CDR3 is TGTGCCAGCAGTAGAGCTAGCGGCACAGATACGCAGTATTTT. This chain uses TRBV7-2 with TRBJ2-3; possibly TRBD2 for D (6 bases). V was pared by 6 bases and J by 1 base, with 11 bases between. In germline, CDR1 is SGHTA, CDR2 FQGNSA. This CDR3 contains 14 residues. Full variable domain (outside the CDR3, taken from reference TRBV7-2 and TRBJ2-3): GAGVSQSPSNKVTEKGKDVELRCDPISGHTALYWYRQSLGQGLEFLIYFQGNSAPDKSGLPSDRFSAERTGGSVSTLTIQRTQQEDSAVYLCASSRASGTDTQYFGPGTRLTVL.

The chain uses TRBV5-1 and TRBJ2-5; TRBD1 matches at 10 bases. This CDR3 region has 16 residues. V lost 3 bases, J lost 5 bases, and 10 bases stayed unmatched. Germline V lookup: CDR1 SGHRS, CDR2 YFSETQ. The CDR3 protein is CASSSGDRGFGETQYF. The CDR3 DNA is TGCGCCAGCAGCTCAGGGGACAGGGGTTTCGGGGAGACCCAGTACTTC.

This clonotype was counted at least ten times. This chain links TRBV25-1 with TRBJ2-5, with 8 nucleotides matching TRBD1. The trim removed 3 bases at V and 5 bases at J, leaving 8 bases unmatched. This CDR3 has 15 amino acids. From germline, CDR1 is MGHDK and CDR2 SYGVNS. CDR3 in DNA: TGTGCCAGCAGTGACCCGACAGGGGTTGGCGAGACCCAGTACTTC. Translating it yields CASSDPTGVGETQYF.

The rearrangement uses TRBV6-5 and TRBJ1-2, with D perhaps TRBD1 (5 bases). Germline CDR1 reads MNHEY; CDR2 reads SVGAGI. Trimming stripped 6 bases from V and 4 bases from J, with 12 bases between. The CDR3 covers 13 residues. In DNA form, the CDR3 reads TGTGCCAGCAGCCAAGACAGAATCTATGGCTACACCTTC. This sequence encodes CASSQDRIYGYTF.

This clonotype has a handful of counts. The chain joins TRBV6-5 to TRBJ2-5; unclear D gene. Germline V gene sequence: CDR1 MNHEY, CDR2 SVGAGI. The CDR3 has 11 residues. Trimming cost V 7 bases and J 8 bases, with 11 bases left between them. CDR3 in DNA: TGTGCCAGCACCGACGGGCCTACCCAGTACTTC. Protein: CASTDGPTQYF.

This clonotype came up many times. V usage is TRBV20-1 and J usage is TRBJ2-1; 7 bases are shared with TRBD1. The CDR3 contains 15 residues. V shed 6 bases, J shed 3 bases, and the junction held 11 bases outside the gene matches. Germline V gives CDR1 DFQATT, CDR2 SNEGSKA (reference sequence). The CDR3 sequence is CSAGGYRDSYNEQFF. CDR3 bases: TGCAGTGCCGGTGGGTACCGGGACAGCTACAATGAGCAGTTCTTC.

As concerns this clonotype: A much bigger clone sits one base away, suggesting this may be a read error. V and J are TRBV9 and TRBJ2-1; D is unclear. The end of the DNA fits TRBJ2-7 better, so the J call may be wrong. The CDR3 consists of 15 residues. Germline V gene sequence: CDR1 SGDLS, CDR2 YYNGEE. The CDR3 reads CASSAGPNRYNEQYF. The CDR3 DNA reads TGTGCCAGCAGCGCAGGACCGAACCGATACAATGAGCAGTACTTC.

This clonotype was counted at least ten times. The V call is TRBV15, the J call TRBJ2-3, with 7 bases fitting TRBD2. V lost 6 bases and J lost 5; bases outside the gene matches: 5. The germline V gene has CDR1 LNHNV and CDR2 YYDKDF (reference sequence). This CDR3 is 13 amino acids long. CDR3 DNA sequence: TGTGCCACCAGGACCCGGGGGGTAGATACGCAGTATTTT. Amino acid sequence: CATRTRGVDTQYF.

The chain couples TRBV19 to TRBJ1-2; the D gene is possibly TRBD1 (5 bases). Trimming removed 4 bases at V and 6 bases at J, with 12 bases between. The CDR3 is 13 amino acids. Germline V CDR1 and CDR2: LNHDA, SQIVND (reference sequence). The DNA for the CDR3 is TGTGCCAGTAGTAGGCAGGGAACGGATGGCTACACCTTC. Its protein is CASSRQGTDGYTF.

This clonotype has more than one count but fewer than ten. The chain joins TRBV11-1 to TRBJ2-7, with D possibly called TRBD1 or TRBD2 (5 bases each). Germline CDR1 is SGHAT and CDR2 is FQDESV (reference sequence). The V and J ends lost 9 bases and 9 bases respectively, with 15 bases between them. The CDR3 loop spans 11 amino acids. The CDR3, as DNA: TGTGCCAGACTACCGGGGACGGTGCAGTACTTC. This gives the protein CARLPGTVQYF.

This rearrangement joins TRBV7-2 to TRBJ2-3, with D perhaps being TRBD1 or TRBD2 (5 bases each). This CDR3 has 14 amino acids. In germline, CDR1 is SGHTA, CDR2 FQGNSA. The ends were cut back, 6 bases at V and 2 bases at J, with 12 bases in the middle. The CDR3 here is CASRGTPITDTQYF. Written as DNA, the CDR3 is TGTGCCAGCAGAGGGACGCCAATCACAGATACGCAGTATTTT.

This chain links TRBV5-6 with TRBJ2-3; 9 bases are shared with TRBD2. CDR3 length equals 16 residues. Germline CDR1 reads SGHDT; CDR2 reads YYEEEE. V was pared by 4 bases and J by 2 bases, with 8 bases of the junction left unmatched. The CDR3 protein is CASSVELAGFTDTQYF. The CDR3 DNA sequence: TGTGCCAGCAGCGTCGAACTAGCGGGCTTCACAGATACGCAGTATTTT.